This TCR beta chain was captured in a study of T cells in Graves' hyperthyroidism and ophthalmopathy. This clonotype appeared a few times. It was RNA transcripts that yielded the amplified TCR beta CDR3 regions. The HTBI primer set was used in a first-round RT-PCR of the TCR CDR3. One entry per CDR3 protein, called by TCRdb with MiXCR from the multiplex PCR reads. Among under 350,000 distinct CDR3 sequences, 15% to 20% were seen once, and the ten largest hold around 54%. The CDR3 extends over 16 amino acids. Trimming left V 3 bases short and J 6 bases short, with 18 bases between. Germline CDR1 reads MRHNA; CDR2 reads SNTAGT. Graves' hyperthyroidism is called stable when ophthalmopathy does not progress within 18 months. PBMCs came from more than 8.5 ml fresh peripheral blood.

V and J are TRBV6-4 and TRBJ2-1; D is possibly TRBD1 or TRBD2 (5 bases each). Sequencing used blood. The origin of this receptor is a woman aged 45-59 years with Graves' hyperthyroidism. CDR3 in amino acids: CASSDSGTSVPNEQFF. CDR3 nucleotide sequence: TGTGCCAGCAGTGATTCCGGGACCTCGGTCCCCAATGAGCAGTTCTTC.